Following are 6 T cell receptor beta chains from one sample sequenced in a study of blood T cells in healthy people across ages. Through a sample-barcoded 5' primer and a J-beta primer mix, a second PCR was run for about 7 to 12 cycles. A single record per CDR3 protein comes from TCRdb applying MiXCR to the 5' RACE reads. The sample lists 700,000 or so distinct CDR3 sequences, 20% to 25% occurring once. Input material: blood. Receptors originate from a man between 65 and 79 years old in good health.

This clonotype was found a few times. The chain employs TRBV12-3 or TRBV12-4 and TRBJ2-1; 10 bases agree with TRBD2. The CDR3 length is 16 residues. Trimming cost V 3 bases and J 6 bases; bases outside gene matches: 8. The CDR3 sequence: CASSFGTSDPRNEQFF. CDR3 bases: TGTGCCAGCAGTTTTGGGACTAGCGACCCCCGCAATGAGCAGTTCTTC.

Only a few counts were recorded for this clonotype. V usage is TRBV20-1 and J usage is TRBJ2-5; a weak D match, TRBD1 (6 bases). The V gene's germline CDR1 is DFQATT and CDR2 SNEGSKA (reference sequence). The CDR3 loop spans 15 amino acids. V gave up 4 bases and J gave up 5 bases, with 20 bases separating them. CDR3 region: CSAINPSTGSETQYF. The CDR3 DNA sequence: TGCAGTGCTATCAACCCTTCGACAGGTTCGGAGACCCAGTACTTC.

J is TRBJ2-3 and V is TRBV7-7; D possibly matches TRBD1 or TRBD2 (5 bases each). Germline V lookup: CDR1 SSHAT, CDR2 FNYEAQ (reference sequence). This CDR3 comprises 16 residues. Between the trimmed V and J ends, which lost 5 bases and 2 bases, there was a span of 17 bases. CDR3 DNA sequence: TGTGCCAGCAGCCCCCTGACTGGAGGACACACAGATACGCAGTATTTT. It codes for CASSPLTGGHTDTQYF. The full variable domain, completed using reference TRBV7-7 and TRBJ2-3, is GAGVSQSPRYKVTKRGQDVTLRCDPISSHATLYWYQQALGQGPEFLTYFNYEAQPDKSGLPSDRFSAERPEGSISTLTIQRTEQRDSAMYRCASSPLTGGHTDTQYFGPGTRLTVL.

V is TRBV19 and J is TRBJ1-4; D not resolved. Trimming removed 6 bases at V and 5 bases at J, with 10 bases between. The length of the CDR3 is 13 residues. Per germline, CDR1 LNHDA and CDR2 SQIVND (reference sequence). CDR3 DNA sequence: TGTGCCAGTAGGGAGAGGCGAAATGAAAAACTGTTTTTT. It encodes CASRERRNEKLFF.

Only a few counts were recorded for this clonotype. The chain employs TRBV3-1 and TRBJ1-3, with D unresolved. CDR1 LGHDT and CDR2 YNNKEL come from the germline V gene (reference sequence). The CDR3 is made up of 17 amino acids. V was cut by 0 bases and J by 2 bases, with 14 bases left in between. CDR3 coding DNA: TGTGCCAGCAGCCAAGATCTTCTGGGATCGGCTGGAAACACCATATATTTT. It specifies CASSQDLLGSAGNTIYF.

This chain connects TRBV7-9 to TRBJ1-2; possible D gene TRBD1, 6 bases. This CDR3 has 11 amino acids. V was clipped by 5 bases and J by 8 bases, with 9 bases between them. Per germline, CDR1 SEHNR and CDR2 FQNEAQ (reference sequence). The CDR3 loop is CASSKQGGYTF. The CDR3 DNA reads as TGTGCCAGCAGCAAACAGGGAGGCTACACCTTC.